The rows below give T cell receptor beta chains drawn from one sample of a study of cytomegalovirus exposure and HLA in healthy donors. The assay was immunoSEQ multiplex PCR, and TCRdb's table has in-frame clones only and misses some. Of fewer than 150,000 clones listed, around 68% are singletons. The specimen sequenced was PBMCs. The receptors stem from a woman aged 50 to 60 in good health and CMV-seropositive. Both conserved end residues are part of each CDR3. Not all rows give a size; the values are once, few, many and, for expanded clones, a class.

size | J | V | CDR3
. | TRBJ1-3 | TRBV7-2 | CASSSGQPVSGNTIYF
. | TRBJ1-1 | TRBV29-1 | CSVTGTGNTEAFF
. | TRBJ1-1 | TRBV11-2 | CASSLIGVGTEAFF
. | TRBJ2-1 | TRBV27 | CASRPREQFF
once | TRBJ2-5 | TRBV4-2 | CASSQIGVGETQYF
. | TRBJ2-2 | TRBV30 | CAWSVYTGELFF
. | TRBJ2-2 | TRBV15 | CATSPRHSLVPNTGELFF
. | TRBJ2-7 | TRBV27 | CASGSNSGYEQYF
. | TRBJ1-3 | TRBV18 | CASSGTGTTTSGNTIYF
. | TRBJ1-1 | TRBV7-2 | CASSLPQGALNTEAFF
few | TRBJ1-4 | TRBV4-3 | CASSQDRPGQGEKLFF
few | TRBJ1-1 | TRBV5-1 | CASSPRTGEGITEAFF
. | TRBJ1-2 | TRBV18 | CASSPNGQEYYGYTF
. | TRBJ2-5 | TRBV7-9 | CASSGGQGGLETQYF
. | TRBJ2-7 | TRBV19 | CASSAGGNEQYF
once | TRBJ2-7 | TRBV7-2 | CASSLSGAVSYEQYF
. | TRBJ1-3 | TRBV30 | CAWSTGGAAGNTIYF
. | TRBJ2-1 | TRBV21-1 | CASSKKGAVGQGLLIISYNEQFF
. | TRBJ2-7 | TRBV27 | CASSFVRGVIEQYF
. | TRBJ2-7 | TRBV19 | CASSIEAGRSDEQYF
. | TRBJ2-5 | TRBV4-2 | CASSQDRNFKEETQYF
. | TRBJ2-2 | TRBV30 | CAWSGDSTGELFF
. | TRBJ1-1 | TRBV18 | CASSYATENTEAFF